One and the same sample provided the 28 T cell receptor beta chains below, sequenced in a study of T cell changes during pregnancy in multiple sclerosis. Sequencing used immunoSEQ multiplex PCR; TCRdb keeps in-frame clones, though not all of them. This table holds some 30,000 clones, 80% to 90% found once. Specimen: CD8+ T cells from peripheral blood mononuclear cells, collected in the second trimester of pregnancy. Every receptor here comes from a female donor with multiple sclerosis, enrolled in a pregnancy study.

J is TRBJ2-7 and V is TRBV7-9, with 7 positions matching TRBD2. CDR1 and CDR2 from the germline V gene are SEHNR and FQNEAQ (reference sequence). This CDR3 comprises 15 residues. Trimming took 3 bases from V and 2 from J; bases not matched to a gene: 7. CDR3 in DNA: TGTGCCAGCAGCTTCCCTAGCGGATATACCTACGAGCAGTACTTC. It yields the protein CASSFPSGYTYEQYF.

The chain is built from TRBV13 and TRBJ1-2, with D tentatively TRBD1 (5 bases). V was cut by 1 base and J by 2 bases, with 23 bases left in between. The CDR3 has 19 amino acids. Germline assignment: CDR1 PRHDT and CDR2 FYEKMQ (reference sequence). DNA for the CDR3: TGTGCCAGCAGCTTAGTTCTCTCAATCGACAGCCAATACAACTATGGCTACACCTTC. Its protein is CASSLVLSIDSQYNYGYTF.

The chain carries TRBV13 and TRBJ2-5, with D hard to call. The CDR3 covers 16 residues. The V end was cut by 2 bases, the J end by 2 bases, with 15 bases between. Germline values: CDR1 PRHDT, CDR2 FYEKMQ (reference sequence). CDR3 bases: TGTGCCAGCAGCTTAATGTTATCCTCTCTACAAGAGACCCAGTACTTC. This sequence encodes CASSLMLSSLQETQYF.

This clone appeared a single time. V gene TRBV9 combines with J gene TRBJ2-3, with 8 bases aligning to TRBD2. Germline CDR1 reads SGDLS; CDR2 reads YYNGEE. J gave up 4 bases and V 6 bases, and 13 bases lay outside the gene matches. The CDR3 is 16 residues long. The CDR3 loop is CASNNPLGGVADTQYF. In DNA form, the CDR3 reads TGTGCCAGCAACAACCCACTCGGGGGGGTGGCAGATACGCAGTATTTT.

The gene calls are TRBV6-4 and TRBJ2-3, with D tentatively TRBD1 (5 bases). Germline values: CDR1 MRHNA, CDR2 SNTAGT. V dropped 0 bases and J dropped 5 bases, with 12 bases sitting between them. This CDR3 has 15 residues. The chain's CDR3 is CASSDSSAGIDTQYF. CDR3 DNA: TGTGCCAGCAGTGACTCGTCGGCAGGGATAGATACGCAGTATTTT.

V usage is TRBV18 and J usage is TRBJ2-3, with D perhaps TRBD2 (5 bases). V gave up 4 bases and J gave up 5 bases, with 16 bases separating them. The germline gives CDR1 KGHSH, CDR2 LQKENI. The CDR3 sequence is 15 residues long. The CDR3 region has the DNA TGTGCCAGCTCACACCCGAGAAGGGAGTTAGATACGCAGTATTTT. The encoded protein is CASSHPRRELDTQYF.

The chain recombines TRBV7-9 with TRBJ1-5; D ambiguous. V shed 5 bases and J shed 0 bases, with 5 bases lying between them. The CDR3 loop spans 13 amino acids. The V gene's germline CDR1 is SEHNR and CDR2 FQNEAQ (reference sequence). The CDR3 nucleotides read TGTGCCAGCAGCCGCGATAGCAATCAGCCCCAGCATTTT. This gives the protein CASSRDSNQPQHF.

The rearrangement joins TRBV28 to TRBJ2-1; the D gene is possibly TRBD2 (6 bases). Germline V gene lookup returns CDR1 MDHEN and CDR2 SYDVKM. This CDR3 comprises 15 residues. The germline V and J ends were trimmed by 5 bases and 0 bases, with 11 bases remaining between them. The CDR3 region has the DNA TGTGCCAGCAGTCATCTAGCGCTCTCCTACAATGAGCAGTTCTTC. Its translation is CASSHLALSYNEQFF.

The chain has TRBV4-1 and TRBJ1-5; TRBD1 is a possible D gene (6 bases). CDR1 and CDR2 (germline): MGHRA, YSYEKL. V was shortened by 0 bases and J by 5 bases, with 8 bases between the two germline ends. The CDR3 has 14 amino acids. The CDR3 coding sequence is TGCGCCAGCAGCCAAGATCAGGGGTATCAGCCCCAGCATTTT. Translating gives CASSQDQGYQPQHF.

CDR3 nucleotide sequence: TGTGCCATCAGTGAAGAAGCAACGAACACCGGGGAGCTGTTTTTT. Protein: CAISEEATNTGELFF. J is TRBJ2-2 and V is TRBV10-3; D is unresolved. CDR1 and CDR2 from the germline V gene are ENHRY and SYGVKD. V lost 3 bases and J 0 bases, leaving 8 bases between the germline ends. CDR3 length equals 15 residues.

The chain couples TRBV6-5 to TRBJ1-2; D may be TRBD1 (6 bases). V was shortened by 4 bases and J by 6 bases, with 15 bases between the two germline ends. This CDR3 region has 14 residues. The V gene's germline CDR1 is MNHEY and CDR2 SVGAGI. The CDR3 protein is CASSFYTGMNGYTF. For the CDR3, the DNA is TGTGCCAGCAGTTTCTACACAGGGATGAATGGCTACACCTTC.

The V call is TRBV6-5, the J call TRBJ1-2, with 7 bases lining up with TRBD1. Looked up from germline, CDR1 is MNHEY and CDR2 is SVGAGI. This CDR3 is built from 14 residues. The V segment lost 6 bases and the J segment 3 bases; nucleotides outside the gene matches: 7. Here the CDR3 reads CASRDRDRDYGYTF. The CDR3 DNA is TGTGCCAGCAGAGACCGGGACAGAGACTATGGCTACACCTTC.

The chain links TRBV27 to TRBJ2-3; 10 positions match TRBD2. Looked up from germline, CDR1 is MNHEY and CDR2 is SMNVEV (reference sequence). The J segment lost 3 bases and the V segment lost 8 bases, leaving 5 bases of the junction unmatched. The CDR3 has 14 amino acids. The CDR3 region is CASAGAGGTDTQYF. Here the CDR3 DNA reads TGTGCCAGCGCGGGAGCGGGGGGGACAGATACGCAGTATTTT.

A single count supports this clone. CDR3 nucleotides: TGTGCCAGCAGTCGGAACGGGGATTTTGATGAAGCTTTCTTT. Translation: CASSRNGDFDEAFF. V and J are TRBV27 and TRBJ1-1; D uncertain. CDR1 and CDR2 from the germline V gene are MNHEY and SMNVEV (reference sequence). The CDR3 is 14 residues long. The germline V and J ends were trimmed by 5 bases and 7 bases, with 17 bases remaining between them.

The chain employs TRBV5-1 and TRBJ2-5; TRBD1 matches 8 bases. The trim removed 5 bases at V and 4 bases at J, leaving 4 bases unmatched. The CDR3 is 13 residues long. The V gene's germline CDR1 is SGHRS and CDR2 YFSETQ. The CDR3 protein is CASRTGVTETQYF. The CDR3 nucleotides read TGCGCCAGCAGGACAGGGGTTACAGAGACCCAGTACTTC.

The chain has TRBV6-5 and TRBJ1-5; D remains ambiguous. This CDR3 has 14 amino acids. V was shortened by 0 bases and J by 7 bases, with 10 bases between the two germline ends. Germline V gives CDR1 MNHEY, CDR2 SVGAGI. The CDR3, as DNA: TGTGCCAGCAGTTACTCTCTGTCAGCGCAGCCCCAGCATTTT. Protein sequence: CASSYSLSAQPQHF.

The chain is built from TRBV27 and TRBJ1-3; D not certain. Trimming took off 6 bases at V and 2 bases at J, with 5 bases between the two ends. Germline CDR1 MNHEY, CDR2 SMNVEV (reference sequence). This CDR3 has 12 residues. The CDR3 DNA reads TGTGCCAGCAGGGGAGCTGGAAACACCATATATTTT. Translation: CASRGAGNTIYF.

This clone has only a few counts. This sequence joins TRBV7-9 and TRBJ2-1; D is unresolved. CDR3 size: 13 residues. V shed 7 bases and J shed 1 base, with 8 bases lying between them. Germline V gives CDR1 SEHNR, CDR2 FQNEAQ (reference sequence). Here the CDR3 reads CASTHKSYNEQFF. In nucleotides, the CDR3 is TGTGCCAGCACCCACAAATCCTACAATGAGCAGTTCTTC. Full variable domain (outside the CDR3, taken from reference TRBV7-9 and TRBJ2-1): DTGVSQNPRHKITKRGQNVTFRCDPISEHNRLYWYRQTLGQGPEFLTYFQNEAQLEKSRLLSDRFSAERPKGSFSTLEIQRTEQGDSAMYLCASTHKSYNEQFFGPGTRLTVL.

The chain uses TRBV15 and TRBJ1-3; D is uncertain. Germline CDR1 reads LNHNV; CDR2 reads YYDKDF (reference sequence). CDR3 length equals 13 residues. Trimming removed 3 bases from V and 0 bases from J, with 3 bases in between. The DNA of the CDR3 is TGTGCCACCAGCAGCAGCTCTGGAAACACCATATATTTT. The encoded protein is CATSSSSGNTIYF.

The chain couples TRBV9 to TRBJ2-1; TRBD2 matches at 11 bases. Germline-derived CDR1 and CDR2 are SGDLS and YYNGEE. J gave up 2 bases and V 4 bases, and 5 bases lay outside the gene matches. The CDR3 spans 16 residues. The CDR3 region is CASSPRLAGPYNEQFF. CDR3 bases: TGTGCCAGCAGCCCAAGACTAGCGGGACCCTACAATGAGCAGTTCTTC.

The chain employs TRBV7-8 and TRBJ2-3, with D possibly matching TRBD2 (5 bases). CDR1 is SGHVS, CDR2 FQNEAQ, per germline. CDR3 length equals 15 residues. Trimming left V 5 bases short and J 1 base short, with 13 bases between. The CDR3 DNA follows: TGTGCCAGCAGCCTCGGGGTACCGGGCACAGATACGCAGTATTTT. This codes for CASSLGVPGTDTQYF.

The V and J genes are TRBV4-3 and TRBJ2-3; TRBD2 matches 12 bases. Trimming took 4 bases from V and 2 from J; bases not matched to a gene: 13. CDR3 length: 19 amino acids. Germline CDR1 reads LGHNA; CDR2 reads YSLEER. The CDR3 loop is CASSPDGTASGGATDTQYF. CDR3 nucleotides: TGCGCCAGCAGCCCCGATGGAACGGCTAGCGGGGGGGCCACAGATACGCAGTATTTT.

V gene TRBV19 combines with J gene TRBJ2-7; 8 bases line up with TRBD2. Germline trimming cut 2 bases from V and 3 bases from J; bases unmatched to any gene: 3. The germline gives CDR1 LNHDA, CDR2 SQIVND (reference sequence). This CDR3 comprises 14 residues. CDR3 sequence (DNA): TGTGCCAGTAGTATAACGGGAGGGCTCTACGAGCAGTACTTC. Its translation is CASSITGGLYEQYF.

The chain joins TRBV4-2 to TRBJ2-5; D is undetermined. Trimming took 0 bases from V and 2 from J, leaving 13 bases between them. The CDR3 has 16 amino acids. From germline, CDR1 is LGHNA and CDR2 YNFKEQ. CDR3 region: CASSQDLASAQETQYF. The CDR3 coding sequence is TGTGCCAGCAGCCAAGATCTGGCGAGCGCTCAAGAGACCCAGTACTTC.

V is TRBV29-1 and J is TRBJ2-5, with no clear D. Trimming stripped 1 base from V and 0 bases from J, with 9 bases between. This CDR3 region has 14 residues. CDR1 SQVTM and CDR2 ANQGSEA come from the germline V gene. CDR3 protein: CSVEGATYQETQYF. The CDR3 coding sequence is TGCAGCGTTGAAGGGGCCACGTACCAAGAGACCCAGTACTTC. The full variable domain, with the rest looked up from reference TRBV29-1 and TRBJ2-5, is SAVISQKPSRDICQRGTSLTIQCQVDSQVTMMFWYRQQPGQSLTLIATANQGSEATYESGFVIDKFPISRPNLTFSTLTVSNMSPEDSSIYLCSVEGATYQETQYFGPGTRLLVL.

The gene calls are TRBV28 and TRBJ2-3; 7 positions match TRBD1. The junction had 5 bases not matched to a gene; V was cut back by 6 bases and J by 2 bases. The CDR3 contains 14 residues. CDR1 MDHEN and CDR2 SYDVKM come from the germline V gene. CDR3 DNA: TGTGCCAGCAGCAGGGGGTCTGACACAGATACGCAGTATTTT. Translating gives CASSRGSDTDTQYF.

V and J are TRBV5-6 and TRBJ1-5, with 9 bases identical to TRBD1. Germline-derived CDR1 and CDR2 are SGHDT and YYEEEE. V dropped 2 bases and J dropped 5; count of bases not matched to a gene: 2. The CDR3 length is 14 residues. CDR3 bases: TGTGCCAGCAGCTTACAGGGGGCAGATCAGCCCCAGCATTTT. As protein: CASSLQGADQPQHF. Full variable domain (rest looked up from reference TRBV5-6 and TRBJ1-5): DAGVTQSPTHLIKTRGQQVTLRCSPKSGHDTVSWYQQALGQGPQFIFQYYEEEERQRGNFPDRFSGHQFPNYSSELNVNALLLGDSALYLCASSLQGADQPQHFGDGTRLSIL.

The CDR3 nucleotides read TGTGCCAGCAGTCCCACAGGGGTGGGGACCCAGTACTTC. As protein: CASSPTGVGTQYF. J is TRBJ2-5 and V is TRBV28, with 7 bases fitting TRBD1. V dropped 5 bases and J dropped 7; count of bases not matched to a gene: 7. Germline loops: CDR1 MDHEN, CDR2 SYDVKM. The CDR3 has 13 amino acids.